This TCR beta chain was profiled in a study of cytomegalovirus exposure and HLA in healthy donors. Study-wide context: An early release of data contained about 85 million unique TCRs, which came from HLA-typed donors.

With 60 Vbeta and 13 Jbeta primers, the PCR was carried out. TCRdb's table, derived via immunoSEQ multiplex PCR, lists solely in-frame clones and lacks some. The sample includes about 190,000 clones, 80% of them seen just once. As for this clone: Antigen unknown.

Findings and caveats of the study: In a later analysis, TCR beta V- and J-gene trimming showed a link to a missense DCLRE1C variant.

V was trimmed by 3 bases and J by 3 bases, leaving 12 bases between them. This CDR3 spans 14 amino acids. Germline CDR1 LGHNA, CDR2 YNFKEQ. The source material was PBMCs. This receptor was taken from a man in his forties in good health and CMV-seropositive. The chain joins TRBV4-2 to TRBJ2-7; a possible D gene is TRBD1 (7 bases). The CDR3 protein is CASSQRGQNYEQYF. In nucleotides, the CDR3 is TGTGCCAGCAGCCAGCGGGGACAGAACTACGAGCAGTACTTC.